This T cell receptor beta chain was sequenced during a study of read filtering for tumor transcriptome and immune sequencing. On the study more broadly: DNase treatment preceded whole-transcriptome library preparation.

CDR3 length equals 13 residues. CDR1 and CDR2 from the germline V gene are GTSNPN and SVGIG (reference sequence). The V end lost 2 bases, the J end lost 6 bases, and 12 bases lay between the germline ends. Study-wide findings and caveats: Dropping single-read clonotypes raised IR-seq and RNA-seq shared-clonotype correlation.

This clonotype was counted ten times or more. What it binds is not known. From 350 to 500 ng of RNA, a library with molecular barcoded alpha/delta and beta/gamma adaptors was made. TCRdb passed the reads through MiXCR, listing each CDR3 protein once. This sample has more than 35,000 distinct CDR3 sequences, with 14% found just once. The source is a donor aged 40 or older with multiple myeloma. The sequencing sample was made of a population of CD138-negative cells sorted from bone marrow. The chain has TRBV30 and TRBJ2-3, with D perhaps matching TRBD2 (6 bases). This chain's CDR3 is CAWSLAEGDTQYF. The CDR3 DNA reads TGTGCCTGGAGTTTGGCGGAGGGGGATACGCAGTATTTT. Complete variable domain (other parts from reference TRBV30 and TRBJ2-3): SQTIHQWPATLVQPVGSPLSLECTVEGTSNPNLYWYRQAAGRGLQLLFYSVGIGQISSEVPQNLSASRPQDRQFILSSKKLLLSDSGFYLCAWSLAEGDTQYFGPGTRLTVL.